The text below deals with one TCR beta chain. The data were obtained in a study of blood T cell repertoires in COVID-19. The protocol was immunoSEQ multiplex PCR, while the TCRdb copy is restricted to in-frame clones and leaves out a portion. The sample contains almost 500,000 clones, approximately 86% of which appear only once. The germline CDR1 and CDR2 sequences are MDHEN and SYDVKM. The CDR3 consists of 19 residues. V lost 5 bases to trimming and J lost 1 base; unmatched junction nucleotides: 12. Source material: PBMCs or T cells enriched from blood (not recorded which). This TCR came from a woman in her fifties or sixties who had recovered from COVID-19. This chain joins TRBV28 and TRBJ1-5, with 12 bases aligning to TRBD1. CDR3 nucleotide sequence: TGTGCCAGCAGTACCGGGACAGGGGGCTGGTATAAGAGCAATCAGCCCCAGCATTTT. Protein sequence: CASSTGTGGWYKSNQPQHF.